This T cell receptor (beta chain) was found in a study of blood T cells in healthy people across ages. Combining a sample-barcoded 5' primer with a J-beta primer mix, a second PCR ran for 7 to 11 cycles. Each TCR beta cDNA got a 12-nucleotide random molecular identifier. TCRdb redid the calling of the 5' RACE reads with MiXCR, one entry per CDR3 protein. The sample comprises roughly 1,800,000 distinct CDR3 sequences, roughly 52% of which are singletons, and about 2.1% rests with the top ten. Trimming cost V 4 bases and J 7 bases, with 7 bases left between them. There are 12 residues in the CDR3. CDR1 KGHSY and CDR2 FQNENV come from the germline V gene. Notes on this clonotype: Its antigen is not identified.

General study findings and limits: What prevented conclusive comparison of naive and antigen-experienced cells was that PBMCs were unsorted. Among long-lived donors, naive CD4+ cells were more numerous and diversity higher than in aged donors.

The rearrangement links TRBV16 to TRBJ2-2, with D unresolved. The sequenced material came from blood. This clonotype was obtained from a woman aged 40 to 50 in good health. CDR3 protein: CASSPQDGELFF. CDR3 DNA sequence: TGTGCCAGCAGCCCTCAGGACGGGGAGCTGTTTTTT.